This T cell receptor (beta chain) was found in a study of blood T cell repertoires in COVID-19. About the research overall: The United States, Italy and Spain were the sources of the acute and convalescent COVID-19 samples. Nucleic acid was either cDNA or gDNA, and it came from T cells, B-cell-depleted T cells, or PBMCs.

Germline values: CDR1 MNHEY, CDR2 SVGEGT. V lost 2 bases to trimming and J lost 4 bases; unmatched junction nucleotides: 9. The CDR3 loop spans 16 amino acids. In the authors' methods: Reference gene primer amplification gave nucleated cell count estimates. TCRdb's table, derived via immunoSEQ multiplex PCR, lists solely in-frame clones and lacks some. The DNA gave D and trimming, while V, J and clone size come from that table. The data show 70,000 to 85,000 clones, over 70% seen once. The gene calls are TRBV6-2 or TRBV6-3 and TRBJ2-5; 8 bases match TRBD2. Sequencing was performed on peripheral blood. This TCR was sampled from a man at least 80 years old with active or convalescent COVID-19. The CDR3 is CASSYQPGGVGETQYF. The CDR3 nucleotides are TGTGCCAGCAGTTACCAACCGGGAGGGGTGGGAGAGACCCAGTACTTC.